This entry lists 6 T cell receptor beta chains sequenced from one sample in a study of naive and memory T cell subsets. General study findings and limits: Especially in CD8 cells, naive repertoires contained a few larger clonotypes, possibly CD45RA-re-expressing memory cells.

Both TRBC1 and TRBC2 were covered by a beta constant-region primer of two equimolar oligonucleotides. Nested alpha and beta constant-region primers with the SP2 primer drove four PCR rounds on ligated cDNA. MiXCR, applied by TCRdb to the UMI-ligation and nested PCR reads, yields one record per CDR3 protein. Among 120,000 to 150,000 distinct CDR3 sequences listed, roughly 23% were seen once. These receptors have no known antigen. The sequenced sample consisted of naive CD4+ T cells from blood. These receptors were obtained from a human donor in good health.

This clonotype was recorded many times. The chain uses TRBV28 and TRBJ1-3; perhaps TRBD1 as D (5 bases). V lost 3 bases, J lost 3 bases, and 9 bases lay in between. There are 14 residues in the CDR3. Germline values: CDR1 MDHEN, CDR2 SYDVKM. The DNA for the CDR3 is TGTGCCAGCAGTTTTCGGGGGTATGGAAACACCATATATTTT. Its protein is CASSFRGYGNTIYF.

Only a few counts were recorded for this clonotype. CDR3 sequence: CASSFTQGNQPQHF. The CDR3 DNA sequence: TGTGCCAGCAGTTTTACACAGGGAAATCAGCCCCAGCATTTT. The chain combines TRBV6-2 or TRBV6-3 with TRBJ1-5, with a possible D match to TRBD1 (6 bases). Germline V CDR1 and CDR2: MNHEY, SVGEGT. V dropped 4 bases and J dropped 4 bases, with 11 bases sitting between them. CDR3 size: 14 residues.

J is TRBJ2-7 and V is TRBV18; 14 bases map to TRBD2. Germline V gene sequence: CDR1 KGHSH, CDR2 LQKENI. Trimming removed 4 bases from V and 3 bases from J; junction bases left unmatched: 11. The CDR3 is made up of 18 amino acids. The CDR3 bases are TGTGCCAGCTCACAGGGGACTAGCGGGAGCAGTCTACTCTACGAGCAGTACTTC. Translating gives CASSQGTSGSSLLYEQYF.

This sequence joins TRBV10-3 and TRBJ2-7; perhaps D is TRBD1 or TRBD2 (5 bases each). Germline V gene data show CDR1 as ENHRY and CDR2 as SYGVKD. The V and J ends lost 6 bases and 0 bases respectively, with 12 bases between them. This CDR3 region has 14 residues. CDR3: CAIRGDASSYEQYF. CDR3 bases: TGTGCCATCAGGGGGGACGCGAGCTCCTACGAGCAGTACTTC.

The CDR3 DNA sequence: TGCAGCGTTGGTCACCCGCTGAACACTGAAGCTTTCTTT. Translated, it gives CSVGHPLNTEAFF. V gene TRBV29-1 combines with J gene TRBJ1-1; the D is unclear. Trimming pared 4 bases from V and 0 bases from J, leaving 9 bases between. Germline lookup yields CDR1 SQVTM and CDR2 ANQGSEA. The CDR3 is made up of 13 amino acids. Looking up the rest from reference TRBV29-1 and TRBJ1-1 gives the full variable domain: SAVISQKPSRDICQRGTSLTIQCQVDSQVTMMFWYRQQPGQSLTLIATANQGSEATYESGFVIDKFPISRPNLTFSTLTVSNMSPEDSSIYLCSVGHPLNTEAFFGQGTRLTVV.

This sequence joins TRBV21-1 and TRBJ1-5; the table's D call, TRBD1, has no DNA check behind it. TRBV21-1 is a documented pseudogene. This CDR3 region has 11 residues. The CDR3 is CASSKVPSEHF. CDR3 bases: TGTGCCAGCAGCAAAGTCCCCTCGGAGCATTTT.